This TCR beta chain was recovered during a study of cytomegalovirus exposure and HLA in healthy donors. Study-level findings and limits: Most TCR sequences proved rare, with some public TCRs found in many donors. Immune exposure was documented only through CMV serostatus. The later analysis indicated that the majority of CMV-associated TCR beta chains appeared HLA-restricted.

The PCR had 60 Vbeta and 13 Jbeta primers. Assay used: immunoSEQ multiplex PCR; TCRdb lists only in-frame clones, some missing. The sample is made up of some 130,000 clones, and the top ten hold 1.5% to 2% of it. Donors were nominally healthy when sampled, though unrecorded immune exposures were likely. A word on this clone: The antigen is not known.

The V gene's germline CDR1 is KGHSH and CDR2 LQKENI. The V end lost 2 bases, the J end lost 5 bases, and 19 bases lay between the germline ends. The CDR3 length is 17 residues. This chain joins TRBV18 and TRBJ1-5, with a weak D call TRBD1 (6 bases). The TCR comes from a woman aged 55 to 70 in good health and CMV-seronegative. Sequences were obtained from PBMCs. The CDR3 DNA sequence: TGTGCCAGCTCACCAGGAATAAGAGGGGGAAACGATCAGCCCCAGCATTTT. It is translated as CASSPGIRGGNDQPQHF. Drawing the rest from reference TRBV18 and TRBJ1-5, the complete variable domain is NAGVMQNPRHLVRRRGQEARLRCSPMKGHSHVYWYRQLPEEGLKFMVYLQKENIIDESGMPKERFSAEFPKEGPSILRIQQVVRGDSAAYFCASSPGIRGGNDQPQHFGDGTRLSIL.